This TCR beta chain was retrieved from a study of blood T cell repertoires in COVID-19. Germline V gene lookup returns CDR1 MGHRA and CDR2 YSYEKL. The V end was cut by 1 base, the J end by 3 bases, with 12 bases between. The CDR3 length is 15 residues. Clones were sequenced by immunoSEQ multiplex PCR, and TCRdb holds only the in-frame ones, with some missing. This sample yields more than 85,000 clones, of which about 90% are seen a single time; approximately 4.8% belongs to the top ten. This clonotype was obtained from a human donor in a cohort sampled during active COVID-19. J is TRBJ1-2 and V is TRBV4-1; the D is unclear. What was sequenced was peripheral blood. CDR3 in amino acids: CASSQGGGSDYGYTF. Written as DNA, the CDR3 is TGCGCCAGCAGCCAAGGTGGCGGGTCCGACTATGGCTACACCTTC.